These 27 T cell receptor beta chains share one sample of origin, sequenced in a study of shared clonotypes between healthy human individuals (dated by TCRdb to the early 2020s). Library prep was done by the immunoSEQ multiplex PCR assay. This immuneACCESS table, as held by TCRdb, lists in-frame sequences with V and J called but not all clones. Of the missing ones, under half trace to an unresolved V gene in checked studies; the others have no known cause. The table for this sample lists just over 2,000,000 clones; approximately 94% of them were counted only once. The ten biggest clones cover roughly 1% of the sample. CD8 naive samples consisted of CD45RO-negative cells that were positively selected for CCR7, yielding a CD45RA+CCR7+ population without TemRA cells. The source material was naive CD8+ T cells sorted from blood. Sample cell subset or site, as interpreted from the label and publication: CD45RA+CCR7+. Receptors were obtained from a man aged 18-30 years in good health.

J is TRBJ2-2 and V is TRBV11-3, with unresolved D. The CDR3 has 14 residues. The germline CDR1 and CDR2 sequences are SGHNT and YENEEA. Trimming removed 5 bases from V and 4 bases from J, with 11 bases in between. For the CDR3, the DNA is TGTGCCAGCAGCCCCACGTTGCGCACCGGGGAGCTGTTTTTT. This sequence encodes CASSPTLRTGELFF.

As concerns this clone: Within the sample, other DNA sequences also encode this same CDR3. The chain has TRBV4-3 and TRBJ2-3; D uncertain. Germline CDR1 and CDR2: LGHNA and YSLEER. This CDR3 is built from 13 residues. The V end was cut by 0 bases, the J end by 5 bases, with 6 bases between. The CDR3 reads CASSQDAEDTQYF. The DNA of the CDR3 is TGCGCCAGCAGCCAAGATGCGGAAGATACGCAGTATTTT.

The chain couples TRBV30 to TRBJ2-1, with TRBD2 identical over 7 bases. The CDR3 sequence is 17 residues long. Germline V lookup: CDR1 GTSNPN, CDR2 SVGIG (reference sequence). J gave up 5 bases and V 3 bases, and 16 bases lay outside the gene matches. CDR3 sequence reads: CAWSISSGFPTNNEQFF. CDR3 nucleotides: TGTGCCTGGAGCATTAGTAGCGGGTTCCCCACGAACAATGAGCAGTTCTTC.

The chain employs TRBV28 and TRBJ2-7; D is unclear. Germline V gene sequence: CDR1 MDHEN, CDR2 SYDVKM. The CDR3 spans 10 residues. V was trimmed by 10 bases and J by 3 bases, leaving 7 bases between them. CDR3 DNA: TGTGCCACCTCAGACTACGAGCAGTACTTC. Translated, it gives CATSDYEQYF.

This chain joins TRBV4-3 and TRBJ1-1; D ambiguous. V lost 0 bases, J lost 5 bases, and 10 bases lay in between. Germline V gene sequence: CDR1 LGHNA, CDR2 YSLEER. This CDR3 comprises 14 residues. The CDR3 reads CASSQDYAGTEAFF. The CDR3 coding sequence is TGCGCCAGCAGCCAAGATTATGCAGGAACTGAAGCTTTCTTT.

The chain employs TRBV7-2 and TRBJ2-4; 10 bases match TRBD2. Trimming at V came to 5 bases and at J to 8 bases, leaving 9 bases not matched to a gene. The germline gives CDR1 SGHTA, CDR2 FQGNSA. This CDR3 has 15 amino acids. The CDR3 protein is CASSLIAGGRDIQYF. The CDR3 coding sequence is TGTGCCAGCAGCCTGATAGCGGGGGGCCGAGACATTCAGTACTTC. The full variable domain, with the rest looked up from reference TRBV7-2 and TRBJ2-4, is GAGVSQSPSNKVTEKGKDVELRCDPISGHTALYWYRQSLGQGLEFLIYFQGNSAPDKSGLPSDRFSAERTGGSVSTLTIQRTQQEDSAVYLCASSLIAGGRDIQYFGAGTRLSVL.

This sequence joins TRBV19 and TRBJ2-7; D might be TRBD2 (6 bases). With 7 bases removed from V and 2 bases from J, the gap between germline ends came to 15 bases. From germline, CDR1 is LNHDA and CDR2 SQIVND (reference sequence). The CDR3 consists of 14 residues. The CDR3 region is CASKEDREAYEQYF. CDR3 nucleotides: TGTGCCAGTAAGGAGGATAGGGAGGCCTACGAGCAGTACTTC.

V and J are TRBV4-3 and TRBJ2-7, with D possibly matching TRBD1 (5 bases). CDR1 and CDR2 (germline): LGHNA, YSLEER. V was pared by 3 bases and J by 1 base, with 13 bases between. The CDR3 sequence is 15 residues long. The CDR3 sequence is CASSQGQAGSYEQYF. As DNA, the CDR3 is TGCGCCAGCAGCCAGGGGCAGGCAGGGTCCTACGAGCAGTACTTC.

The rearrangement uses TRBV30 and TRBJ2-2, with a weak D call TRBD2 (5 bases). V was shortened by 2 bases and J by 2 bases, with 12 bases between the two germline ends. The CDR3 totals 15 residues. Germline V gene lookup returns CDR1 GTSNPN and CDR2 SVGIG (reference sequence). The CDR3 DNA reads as TGTGCCTGGAGTCCTCGGACTCCCAACACCGGGGAGCTGTTTTTT. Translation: CAWSPRTPNTGELFF.

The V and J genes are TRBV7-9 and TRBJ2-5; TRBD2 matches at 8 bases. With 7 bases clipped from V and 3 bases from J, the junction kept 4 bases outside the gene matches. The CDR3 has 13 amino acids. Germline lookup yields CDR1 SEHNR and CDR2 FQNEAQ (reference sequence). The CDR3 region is CASTRGLEETQYF. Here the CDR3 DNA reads TGTGCCAGCACCCGGGGACTAGAAGAGACCCAGTACTTC.

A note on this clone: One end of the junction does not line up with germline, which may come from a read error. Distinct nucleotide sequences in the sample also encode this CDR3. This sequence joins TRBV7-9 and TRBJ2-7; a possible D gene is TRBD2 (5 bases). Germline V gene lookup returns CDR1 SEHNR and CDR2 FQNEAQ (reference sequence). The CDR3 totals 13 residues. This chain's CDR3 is CASSLARSYEQYF. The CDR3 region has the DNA TGTGCCAGCAGCCTAGCACGCTCCTACGAGCAGTACTTC.

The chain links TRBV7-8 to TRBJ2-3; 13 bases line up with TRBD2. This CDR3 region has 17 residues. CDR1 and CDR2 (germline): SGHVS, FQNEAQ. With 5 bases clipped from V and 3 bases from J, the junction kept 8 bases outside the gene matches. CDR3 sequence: CASSIYWTSGSTDTQYF. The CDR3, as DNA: TGTGCCAGCAGCATATATTGGACTAGCGGGAGTACAGATACGCAGTATTTT.

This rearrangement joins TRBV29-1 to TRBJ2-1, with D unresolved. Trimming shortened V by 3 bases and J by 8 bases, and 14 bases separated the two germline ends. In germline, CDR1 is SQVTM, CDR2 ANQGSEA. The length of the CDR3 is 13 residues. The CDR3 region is CSVDQAWADEQFF. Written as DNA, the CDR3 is TGCAGCGTTGATCAGGCGTGGGCGGATGAGCAGTTCTTC.

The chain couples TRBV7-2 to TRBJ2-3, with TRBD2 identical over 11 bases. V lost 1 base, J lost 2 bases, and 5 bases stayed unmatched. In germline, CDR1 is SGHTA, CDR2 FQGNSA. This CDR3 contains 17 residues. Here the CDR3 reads CASSLGIAGGLTDTQYF. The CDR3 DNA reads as TGTGCCAGCAGCTTAGGGATAGCGGGGGGGCTCACAGATACGCAGTATTTT.

CDR3 residues: CASSVRDRGRTDTQYF. CDR3 bases: TGTGCCAGCAGCGTCCGGGACAGGGGGCGAACAGATACGCAGTATTTT. V is TRBV7-9 and J is TRBJ2-3, with 12 positions matching TRBD1. Germline lookup yields CDR1 SEHNR and CDR2 FQNEAQ (reference sequence). Unmatched junction bases numbered 6, after V lost 5 bases and J lost 3 bases. This CDR3 has 16 amino acids.

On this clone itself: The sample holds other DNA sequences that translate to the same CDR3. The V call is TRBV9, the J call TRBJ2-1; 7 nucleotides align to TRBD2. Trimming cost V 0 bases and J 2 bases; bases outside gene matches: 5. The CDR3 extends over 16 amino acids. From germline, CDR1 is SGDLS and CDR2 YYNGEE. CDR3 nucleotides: TGTGCCAGCAGCGTAGACGGGGGAGGGACCTACAATGAGCAGTTCTTC. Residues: CASSVDGGGTYNEQFF.

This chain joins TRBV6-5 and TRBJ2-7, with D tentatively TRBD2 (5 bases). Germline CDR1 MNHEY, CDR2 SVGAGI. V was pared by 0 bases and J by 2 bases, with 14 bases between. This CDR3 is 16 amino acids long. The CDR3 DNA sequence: TGTGCCAGCAGTTACTCAGGCGGGTTAGGCACCTACGAGCAGTACTTC. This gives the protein CASSYSGGLGTYEQYF.

In DNA, the CDR3 is TGCAGCGTTCGGGACAGGGGAACGCCAGTCTATGGCTACACCTTC. This translates into CSVRDRGTPVYGYTF. The chain links TRBV29-1 to TRBJ1-2, with 10 positions matching TRBD1. Unmatched junction bases numbered 10, after V lost 5 bases and J lost 4 bases. The length of the CDR3 is 15 residues. The germline V gene encodes CDR1 SQVTM and CDR2 ANQGSEA.

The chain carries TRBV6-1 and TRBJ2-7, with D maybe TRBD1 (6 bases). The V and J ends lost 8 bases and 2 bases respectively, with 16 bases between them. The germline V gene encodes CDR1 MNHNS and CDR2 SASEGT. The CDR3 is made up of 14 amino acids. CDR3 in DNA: TGTGCCAGCGCCCCCGGACAGCCTGCCTACGAGCAGTACTTC. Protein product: CASAPGQPAYEQYF.

This CDR3 is CAWSGSNTEAFF. The CDR3 region has the DNA TGTGCCTGGAGTGGTTCGAACACTGAAGCTTTCTTT. The rearrangement uses TRBV30 and TRBJ1-1; no clear D gene. Germline lookup yields CDR1 GTSNPN and CDR2 SVGIG (reference sequence). The CDR3 totals 12 residues. V was cut by 1 base and J by 1 base, with 4 bases left in between.

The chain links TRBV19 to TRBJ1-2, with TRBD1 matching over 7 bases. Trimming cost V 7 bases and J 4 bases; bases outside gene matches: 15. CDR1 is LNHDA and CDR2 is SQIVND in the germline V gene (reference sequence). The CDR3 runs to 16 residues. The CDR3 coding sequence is TGTGCCAGTAACTTCCTCGGAGGGACAGACGTCTATGGCTACACCTTC. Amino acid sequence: CASNFLGGTDVYGYTF.

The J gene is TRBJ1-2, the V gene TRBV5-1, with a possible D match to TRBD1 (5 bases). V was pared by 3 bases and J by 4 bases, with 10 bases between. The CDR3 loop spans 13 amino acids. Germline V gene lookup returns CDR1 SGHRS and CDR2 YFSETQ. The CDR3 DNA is TGCGCCAGCAGCTCGACAGAGTTCTATGGCTACACCTTC. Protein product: CASSSTEFYGYTF.

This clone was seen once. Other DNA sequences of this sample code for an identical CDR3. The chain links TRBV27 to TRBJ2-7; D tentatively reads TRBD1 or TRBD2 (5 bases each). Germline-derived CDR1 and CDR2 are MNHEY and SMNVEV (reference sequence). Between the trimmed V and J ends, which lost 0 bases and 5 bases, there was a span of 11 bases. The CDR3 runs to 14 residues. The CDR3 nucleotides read TGTGCCAGCAGTTTATCGGTGAGGGGCGACGAGCAGTACTTC. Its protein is CASSLSVRGDEQYF.

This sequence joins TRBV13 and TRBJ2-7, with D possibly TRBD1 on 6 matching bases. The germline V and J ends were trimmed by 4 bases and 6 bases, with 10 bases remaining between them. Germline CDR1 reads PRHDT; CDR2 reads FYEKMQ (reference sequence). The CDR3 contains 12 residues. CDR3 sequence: CASSSQGSEQYF. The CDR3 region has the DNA TGTGCCAGCAGCTCACAGGGTTCCGAGCAGTACTTC.

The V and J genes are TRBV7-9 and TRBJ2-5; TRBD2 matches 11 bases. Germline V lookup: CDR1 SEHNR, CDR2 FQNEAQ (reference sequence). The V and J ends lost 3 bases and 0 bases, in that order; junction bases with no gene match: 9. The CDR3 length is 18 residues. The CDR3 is CASSFTELAGGDQETQYF. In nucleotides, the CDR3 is TGTGCCAGCAGCTTCACCGAGTTAGCGGGAGGGGACCAAGAGACCCAGTACTTC.

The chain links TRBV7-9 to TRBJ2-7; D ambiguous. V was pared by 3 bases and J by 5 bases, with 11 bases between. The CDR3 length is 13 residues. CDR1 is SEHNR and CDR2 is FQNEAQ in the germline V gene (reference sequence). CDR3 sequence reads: CASSFEGKHEQYF. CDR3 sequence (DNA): TGTGCCAGCAGCTTCGAAGGGAAGCACGAGCAGTACTTC.

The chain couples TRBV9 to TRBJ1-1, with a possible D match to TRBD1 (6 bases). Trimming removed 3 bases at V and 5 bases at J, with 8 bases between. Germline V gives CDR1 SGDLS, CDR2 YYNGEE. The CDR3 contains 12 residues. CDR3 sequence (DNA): TGTGCCAGCAGCGGCGGACAGACTGAAGCTTTCTTT. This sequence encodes CASSGGQTEAFF.